The clone carrying this TCR beta chain was seen only a few times. Its antigen is unknown. The data were obtained in a study of vaccination effects on CD4 cells after COVID-19. An approximately nine-day culture period preceded the isolation of CD4+ T cells. Participants were given two doses of BNT162b2 or mRNA-1273 vaccine. Measured with immunoSEQ multiplex PCR; TCRdb has only the in-frame clones, and not every one. The profile shows around 49,000 clones, over 60% of them singletons. The length of the CDR3 is 14 residues. V dropped 0 bases and J dropped 10 bases, with 15 bases sitting between them. The germline V gene encodes CDR1 SEHNR and CDR2 FQNEAQ (reference sequence).

This sample comprised CD4+ T cells from PBMCs cultured without peptide, obtained after COVID-19 vaccination. The chain joins TRBV7-9 to TRBJ1-1; a possible D gene is TRBD1 (6 bases). The sequence came from a human donor who received a COVID-19 vaccine. CDR3 nucleotides: TGTGCCAGCAGCTTAGCGATGCAGGGGAGTACAGCTTTCTTT. It is translated as CASSLAMQGSTAFF. The full variable domain, rest sourced from reference TRBV7-9 and TRBJ1-1, is DTGVSQNPRHKITKRGQNVTFRCDPISEHNRLYWYRQTLGQGPEFLTYFQNEAQLEKSRLLSDRFSAERPKGSFSTLEIQRTEQGDSAMYLCASSLAMQGSTAFFGQGTRLTVV.